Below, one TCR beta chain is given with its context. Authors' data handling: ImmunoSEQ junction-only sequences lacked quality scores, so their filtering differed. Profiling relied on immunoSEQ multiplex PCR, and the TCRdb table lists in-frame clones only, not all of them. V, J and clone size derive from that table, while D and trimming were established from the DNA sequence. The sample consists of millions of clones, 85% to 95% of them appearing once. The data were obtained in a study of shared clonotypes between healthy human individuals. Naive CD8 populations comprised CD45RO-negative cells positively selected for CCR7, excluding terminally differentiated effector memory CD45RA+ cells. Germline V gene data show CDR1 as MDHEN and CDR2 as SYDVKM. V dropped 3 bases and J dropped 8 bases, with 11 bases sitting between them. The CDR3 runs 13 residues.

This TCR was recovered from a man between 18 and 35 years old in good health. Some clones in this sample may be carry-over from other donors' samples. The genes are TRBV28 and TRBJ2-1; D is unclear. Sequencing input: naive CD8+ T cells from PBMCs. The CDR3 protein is CASSFALDDEQFF. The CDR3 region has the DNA TGTGCCAGCAGTTTTGCACTGGACGATGAGCAGTTCTTC.